Listed below are T cell receptor beta chains from one sample, sequenced in a study of CD4 and CD8 cells across lung adenocarcinoma regions. TCRdb redid the calling of the PCR reads with MiXCR, one entry per CDR3 protein. The sample lists 21,000 or so distinct CDR3 sequences, about 54% occurring once. The sequenced material came from CD8+ T cells from the center of a lung tumor. The origin of the receptors is a female donor with lung adenocarcinoma. The CD4 and CD8 labels of this study may be unreliable. The conserved cysteine and the conserved F or W are not part of the CDR3 here. The order of the fields is V gene, J gene, CDR3 protein.

TRBV7-2,NA,ASSLAGGSGLYEQY
TRBV7-8,TRBJ2-1,ASSLDSSGSYNEQF
TRBV6-1,TRBJ2-3,ASSGRPVGTGALY
TRBV6-1,TRBJ1-4,ASSGYRGTNEKLF
TRBV10-1,NA,ASSEETGITQTQY
TRBV11-3,TRBJ2-3,ATGLGVKNTQY
TRBV7-2,NA,ASRGGTSGRAFYEQY
TRBV27,NA,ARGHGVGLTDTQY
TRBV7-8,TRBJ2-5,ASSLAGSGLPETQY
TRBV6-1,TRBJ2-4,ASSVSGGNQNIQY
TRBV6-1,TRBJ2-3,ASCEIRPRGDTQY
TRBV7-3,TRBJ2-1,ASSFSRSSYNEQF
TRBV6-1,TRBJ2-3,ASSEAGLGGGDQDTQY
TRBV6-1,TRBJ1-1,ASTYQDRGNTEAF
TRBV6-4,TRBJ2-1,ASSDSKPRGGF
TRBV3-1,TRBJ2-3,ASSQDVGGASNTQY
TRBV4-1,TRBJ1-1,ASSQGQGRALNTEAF
TRBV10-1,TRBJ2-5,ARSGPRGQETQY
TRBV6-1,TRBJ1-1,ASSGWTGGNTEAF
TRBV27,TRBJ2-3,AGRPQDTQY
TRBV27,TRBJ2-3,GSGAPETQY
TRBV6-1,TRBJ2-2,ASRLLGGGELF
TRBV6-5,TRBJ2-3,ASSYSNWATQY
TRBV4-1,NA,ASSQVSLAASEQY
TRBV27,TRBJ2-1,ASSYLGNEQF
TRBV27,TRBJ1-5,ASRGILSNQPHH
TRBV10-1,TRBJ2-3,AGSGGGTEDTQY
TRBV10-1,TRBJ2-4,GSTEPRGKDIQY
TRBV6-1,NA,ASRVGAERETQY
TRBV12-3/TRBV12-4,TRBJ2-4,ASGGGAKDIQY
TRBV6-1,TRBJ2-1,ASSPTSGSTTEQF
TRBV6-1,TRBJ2-3,ASRAAGGGPDTQY
TRBV6-4,TRBJ2-5,ASSDSDREETQY
TRBV6-1,TRBJ2-1,ASRVHTGLAGGPRDEQF
TRBV10-3,TRBJ2-3,AISEQAVSTGEQY
TRBV6-1,TRBJ2-5,ASSHGGGRETQY
TRBV4-1,TRBJ2-1,ASSQGGIEQF
TRBV6-1,TRBJ2-7,ASRASFNSYEQY
TRBV29-1,TRBJ2-3,SVHATGTDTQY
TRBV10-2,TRBJ2-4,AGKGPGEQNTQY
TRBV6-5,TRBJ2-1,ASSYRTSGHKDEQF
TRBV20-1,TRBJ2-1,SASPVGRGTQF